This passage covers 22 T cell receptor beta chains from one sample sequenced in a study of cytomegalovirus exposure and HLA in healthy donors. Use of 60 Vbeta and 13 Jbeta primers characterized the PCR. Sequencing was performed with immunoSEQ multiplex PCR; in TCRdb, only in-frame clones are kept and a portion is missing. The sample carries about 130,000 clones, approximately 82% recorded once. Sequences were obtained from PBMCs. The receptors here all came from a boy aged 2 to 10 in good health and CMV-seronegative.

CDR3 DNA sequence: TGTGCTAGTGGTCCCGGGACAGGGGCCTACGAGCAGTACTTC. Translation gives CASGPGTGAYEQYF. The chain links TRBV12-5 to TRBJ2-7, with 10 bases lining up with TRBD1. In germline, CDR1 is LGHNT, CDR2 FRNRAP. The CDR3 spans 14 residues. V dropped 5 bases and J dropped 2; count of bases not matched to a gene: 3.

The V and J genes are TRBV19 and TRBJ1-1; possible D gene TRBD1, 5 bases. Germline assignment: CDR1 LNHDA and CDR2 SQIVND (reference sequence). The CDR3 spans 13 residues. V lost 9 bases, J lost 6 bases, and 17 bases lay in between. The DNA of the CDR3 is TGTGCCAGCACAGGAAGGCTTTGGGCTGAAGCTTTCTTT. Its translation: CASTGRLWAEAFF.

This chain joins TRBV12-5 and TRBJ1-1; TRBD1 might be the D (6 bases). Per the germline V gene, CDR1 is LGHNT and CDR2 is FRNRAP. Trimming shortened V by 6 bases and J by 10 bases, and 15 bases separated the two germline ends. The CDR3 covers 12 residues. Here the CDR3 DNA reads TGTGCTAGTGGGACTGGGGGGGCCAGAGCTTTCTTT. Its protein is CASGTGGARAFF. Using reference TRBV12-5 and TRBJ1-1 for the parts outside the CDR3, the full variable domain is DARVTQTPRHKVTEMGQEVTMRCQPILGHNTVFWYRQTMMQGLELLAYFRNRAPLDDSGMPKDRFSAEMPDATLATLKIQPSEPRDSAVYFCASGTGGARAFFGQGTRLTVV.

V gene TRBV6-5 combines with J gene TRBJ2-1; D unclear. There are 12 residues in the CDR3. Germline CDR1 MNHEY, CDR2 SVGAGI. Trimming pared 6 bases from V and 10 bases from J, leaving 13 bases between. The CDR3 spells CASRPSSVEQFF. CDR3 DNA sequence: TGTGCCAGCAGACCGAGCTCTGTGGAGCAGTTCTTC.

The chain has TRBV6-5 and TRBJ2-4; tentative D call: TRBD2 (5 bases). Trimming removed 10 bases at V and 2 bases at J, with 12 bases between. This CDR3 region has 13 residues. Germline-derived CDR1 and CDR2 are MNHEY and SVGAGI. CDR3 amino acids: CATGLNPKNIQYF. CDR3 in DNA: TGTGCCACCGGACTCAACCCCAAAAACATTCAGTACTTC.

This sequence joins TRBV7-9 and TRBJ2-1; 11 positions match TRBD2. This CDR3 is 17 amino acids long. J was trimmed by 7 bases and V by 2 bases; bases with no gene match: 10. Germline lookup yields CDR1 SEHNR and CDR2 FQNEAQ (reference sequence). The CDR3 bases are TGTGCCAGCAGCTTACAAGGGGGTAGCGGGAGGGCAAATGAGCAGTTCTTC. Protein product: CASSLQGGSGRANEQFF.

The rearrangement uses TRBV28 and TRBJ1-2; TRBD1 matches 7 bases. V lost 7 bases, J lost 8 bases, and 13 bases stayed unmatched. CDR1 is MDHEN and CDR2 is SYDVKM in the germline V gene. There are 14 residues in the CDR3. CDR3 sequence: CASTSGTDRFGYTF. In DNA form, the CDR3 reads TGTGCCAGCACATCCGGGACAGACCGTTTCGGCTACACCTTC.

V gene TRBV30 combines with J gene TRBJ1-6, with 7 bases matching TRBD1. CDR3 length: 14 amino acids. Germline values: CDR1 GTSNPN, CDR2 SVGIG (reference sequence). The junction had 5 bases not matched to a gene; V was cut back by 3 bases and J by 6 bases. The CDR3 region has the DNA TGTGCCTGGAGGGCGGGACAGCCTAATTCACCCCTCCACTTT. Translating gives CAWRAGQPNSPLHF. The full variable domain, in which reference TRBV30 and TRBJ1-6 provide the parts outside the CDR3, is SQTIHQWPATLVQPVGSPLSLECTVEGTSNPNLYWYRQAAGRGLQLLFYSVGIGQISSEVPQNLSASRPQDRQFILSSKKLLLSDSGFYLCAWRAGQPNSPLHFGNGTRLTVT.

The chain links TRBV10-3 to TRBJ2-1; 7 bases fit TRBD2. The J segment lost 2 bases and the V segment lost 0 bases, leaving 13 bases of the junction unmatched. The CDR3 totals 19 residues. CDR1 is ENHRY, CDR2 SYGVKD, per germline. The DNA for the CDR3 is TGTGCCATCAGTGAGTCGAATCTAGCGGCCTTGAGCCCCTACAATGAGCAGTTCTTC. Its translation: CAISESNLAALSPYNEQFF.

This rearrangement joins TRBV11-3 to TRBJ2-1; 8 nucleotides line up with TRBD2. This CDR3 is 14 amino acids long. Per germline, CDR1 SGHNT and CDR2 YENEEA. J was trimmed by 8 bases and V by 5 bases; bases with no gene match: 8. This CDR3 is CASSLRGALHEQFF. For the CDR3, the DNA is TGTGCCAGCAGCCTGCGGGGGGCCTTACATGAGCAGTTCTTC.

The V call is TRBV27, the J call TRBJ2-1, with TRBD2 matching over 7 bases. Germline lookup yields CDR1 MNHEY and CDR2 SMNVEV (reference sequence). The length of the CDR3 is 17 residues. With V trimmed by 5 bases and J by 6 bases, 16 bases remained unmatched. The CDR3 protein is CASSPLGERERRNEQFF. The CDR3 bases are TGTGCCAGCAGTCCCCTCGGGGAGCGGGAAAGGCGCAATGAGCAGTTCTTC.

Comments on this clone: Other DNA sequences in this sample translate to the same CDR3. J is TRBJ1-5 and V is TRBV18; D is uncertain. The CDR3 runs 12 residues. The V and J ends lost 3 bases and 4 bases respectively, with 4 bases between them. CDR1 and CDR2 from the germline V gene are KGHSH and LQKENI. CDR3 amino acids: CASSPLNQPQHF. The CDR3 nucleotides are TGTGCCAGCTCACCCCTTAATCAGCCCCAGCATTTT.

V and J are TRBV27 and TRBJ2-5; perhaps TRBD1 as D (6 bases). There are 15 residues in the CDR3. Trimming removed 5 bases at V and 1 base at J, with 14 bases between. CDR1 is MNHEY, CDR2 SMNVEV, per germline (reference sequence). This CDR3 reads CASSPWTVLQETQYF. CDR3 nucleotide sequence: TGTGCCAGCAGTCCCTGGACAGTCCTCCAAGAGACCCAGTACTTC.

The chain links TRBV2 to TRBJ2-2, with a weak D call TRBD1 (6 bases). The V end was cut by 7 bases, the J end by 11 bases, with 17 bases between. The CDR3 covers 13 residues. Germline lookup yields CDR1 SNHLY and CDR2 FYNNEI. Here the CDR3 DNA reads TGTGCCAGCAATCGGCGTGCTGGGGGCGAGCTGTTTTTT. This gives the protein CASNRRAGGELFF.

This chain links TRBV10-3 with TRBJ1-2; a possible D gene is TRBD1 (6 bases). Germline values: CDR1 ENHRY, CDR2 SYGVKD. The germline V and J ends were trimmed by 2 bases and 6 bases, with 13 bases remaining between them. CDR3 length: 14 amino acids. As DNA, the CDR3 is TGTGCCATCAGTGAGGCGACAGGCCCGGATGGCTACACCTTC. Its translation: CAISEATGPDGYTF.

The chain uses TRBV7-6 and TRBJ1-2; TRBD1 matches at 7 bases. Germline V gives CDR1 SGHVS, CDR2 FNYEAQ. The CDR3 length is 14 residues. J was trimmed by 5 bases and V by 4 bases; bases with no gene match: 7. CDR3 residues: CASSSGQEEYGYTF. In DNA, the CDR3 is TGTGCCAGCAGCTCCGGACAGGAGGAATATGGCTACACCTTC. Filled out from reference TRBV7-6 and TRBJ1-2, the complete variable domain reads GAGVSQSPRYKVTKRGQDVALRCDPISGHVSLYWYRQALGQGPEFLTYFNYEAQQDKSGLPNDRFSAERPEGSISTLTIQRTEQRDSAMYRCASSSGQEEYGYTFGSGTRLTVV.

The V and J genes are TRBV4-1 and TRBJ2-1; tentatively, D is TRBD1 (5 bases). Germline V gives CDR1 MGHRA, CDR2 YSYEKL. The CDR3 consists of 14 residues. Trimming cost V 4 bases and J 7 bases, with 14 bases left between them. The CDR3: CASSLGAGKNEQFF. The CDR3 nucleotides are TGCGCCAGCAGCCTTGGAGCAGGGAAAAATGAGCAGTTCTTC.

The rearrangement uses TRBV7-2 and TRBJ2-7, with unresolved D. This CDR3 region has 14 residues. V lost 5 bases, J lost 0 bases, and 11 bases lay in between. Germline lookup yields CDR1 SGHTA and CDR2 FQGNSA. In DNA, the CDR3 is TGTGCCAGCAGCCTTGTAGTCACCTCCTACGAGCAGTACTTC. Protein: CASSLVVTSYEQYF. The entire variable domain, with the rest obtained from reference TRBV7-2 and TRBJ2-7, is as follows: GAGVSQSPSNKVTEKGKDVELRCDPISGHTALYWYRQSLGQGLEFLIYFQGNSAPDKSGLPSDRFSAERTGGSVSTLTIQRTQQEDSAVYLCASSLVVTSYEQYFGPGTRLTVT.

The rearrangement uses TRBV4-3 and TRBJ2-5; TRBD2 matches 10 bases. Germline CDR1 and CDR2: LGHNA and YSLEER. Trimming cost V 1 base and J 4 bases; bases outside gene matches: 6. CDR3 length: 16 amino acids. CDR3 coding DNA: TGCGCCAGCAGCCAAGGGATAGCGGGGGGCCGAGAGACCCAGTACTTC. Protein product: CASSQGIAGGRETQYF.

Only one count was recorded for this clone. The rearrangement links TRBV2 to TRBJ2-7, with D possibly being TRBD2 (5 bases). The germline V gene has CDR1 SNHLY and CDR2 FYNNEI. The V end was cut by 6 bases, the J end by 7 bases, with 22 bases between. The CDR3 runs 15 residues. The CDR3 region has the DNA TGTGCCAGCAGCCTCACCCCCTCGGACTTTTGGGAGCAGTACGTC. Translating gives CASSLTPSDFWEQYV.

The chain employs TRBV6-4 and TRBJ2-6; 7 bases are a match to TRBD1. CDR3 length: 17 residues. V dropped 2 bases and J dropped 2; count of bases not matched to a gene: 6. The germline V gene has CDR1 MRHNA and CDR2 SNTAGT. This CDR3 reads CASSDGSGGTGANVLTF. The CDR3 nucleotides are TGTGCCAGCAGTGACGGGTCAGGGGGAACTGGGGCCAACGTCCTGACTTTC.

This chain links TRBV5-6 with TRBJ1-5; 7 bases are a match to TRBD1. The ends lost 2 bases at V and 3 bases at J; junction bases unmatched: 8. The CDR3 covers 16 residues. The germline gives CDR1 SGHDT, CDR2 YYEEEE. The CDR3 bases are TGTGCCAGCAGCTTCTTACGGACAGGACCCAATCAGCCCCAGCATTTT. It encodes CASSFLRTGPNQPQHF.